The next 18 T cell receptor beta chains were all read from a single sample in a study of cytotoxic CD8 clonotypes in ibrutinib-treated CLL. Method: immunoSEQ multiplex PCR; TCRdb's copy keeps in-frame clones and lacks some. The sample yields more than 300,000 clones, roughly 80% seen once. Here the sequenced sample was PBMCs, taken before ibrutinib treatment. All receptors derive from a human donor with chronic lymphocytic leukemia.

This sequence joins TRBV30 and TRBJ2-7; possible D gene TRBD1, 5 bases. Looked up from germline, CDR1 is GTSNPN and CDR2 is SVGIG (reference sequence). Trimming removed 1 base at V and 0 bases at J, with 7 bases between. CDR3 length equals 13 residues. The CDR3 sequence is CAWSGTLSYEQYF. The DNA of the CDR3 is TGTGCCTGGAGTGGGACACTCTCCTACGAGCAGTACTTC.

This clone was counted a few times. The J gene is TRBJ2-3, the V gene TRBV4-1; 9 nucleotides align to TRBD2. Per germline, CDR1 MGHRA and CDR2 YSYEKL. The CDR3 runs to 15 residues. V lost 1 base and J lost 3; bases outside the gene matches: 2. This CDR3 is CASSQGTSETDTQYF. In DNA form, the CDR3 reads TGCGCCAGCAGCCAAGGGACTAGCGAGACAGATACGCAGTATTTT.

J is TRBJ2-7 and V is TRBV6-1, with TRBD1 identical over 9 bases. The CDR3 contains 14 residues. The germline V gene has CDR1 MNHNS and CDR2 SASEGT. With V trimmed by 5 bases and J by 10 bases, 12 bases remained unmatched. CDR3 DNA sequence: TGTGCCAGCAGTCCCGGCGGGGACAGGGTGGACCAGTACTTC. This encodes CASSPGGDRVDQYF.

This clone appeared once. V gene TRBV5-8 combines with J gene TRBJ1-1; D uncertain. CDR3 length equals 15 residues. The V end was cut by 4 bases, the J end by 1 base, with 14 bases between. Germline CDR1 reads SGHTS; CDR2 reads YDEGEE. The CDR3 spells CASSHGTIRNTEAFF. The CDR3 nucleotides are TGTGCCAGCAGCCACGGAACTATTAGGAACACTGAAGCTTTCTTT.

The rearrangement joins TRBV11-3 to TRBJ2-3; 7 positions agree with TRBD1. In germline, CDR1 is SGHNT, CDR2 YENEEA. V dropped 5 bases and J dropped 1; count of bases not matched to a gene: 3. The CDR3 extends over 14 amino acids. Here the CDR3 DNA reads TGTGCCAGCAGCCTAGGACAGGGCACAGATACGCAGTATTTT. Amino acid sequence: CASSLGQGTDTQYF.

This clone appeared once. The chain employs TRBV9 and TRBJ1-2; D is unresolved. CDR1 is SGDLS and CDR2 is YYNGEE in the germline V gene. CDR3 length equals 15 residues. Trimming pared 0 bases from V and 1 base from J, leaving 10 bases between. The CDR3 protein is CASSVDGGLNYGYTF. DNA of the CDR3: TGTGCCAGCAGCGTAGATGGAGGACTTAACTATGGCTACACCTTC.

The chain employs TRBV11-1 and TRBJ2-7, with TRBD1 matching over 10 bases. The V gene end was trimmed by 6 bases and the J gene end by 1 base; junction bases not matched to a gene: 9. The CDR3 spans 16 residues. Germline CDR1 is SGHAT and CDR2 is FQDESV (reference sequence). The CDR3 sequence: CASRSRSGQGSYEQYF. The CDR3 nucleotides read TGTGCCAGCAGATCCCGGTCGGGACAGGGGTCCTACGAGCAGTACTTC.

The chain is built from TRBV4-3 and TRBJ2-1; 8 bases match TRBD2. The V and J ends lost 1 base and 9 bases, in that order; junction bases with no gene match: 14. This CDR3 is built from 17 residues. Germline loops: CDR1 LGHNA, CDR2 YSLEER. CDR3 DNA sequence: TGCGCCAGCAGCCAAGCGGTGGTAGTGGCTAGCGGGTTTGAGCAGTTCTTC. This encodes CASSQAVVVASGFEQFF.

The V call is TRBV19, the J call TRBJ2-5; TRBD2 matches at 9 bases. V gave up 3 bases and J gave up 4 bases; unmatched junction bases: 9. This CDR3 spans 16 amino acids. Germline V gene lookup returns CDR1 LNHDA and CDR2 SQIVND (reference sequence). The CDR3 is CASSINGGRAAETQYF. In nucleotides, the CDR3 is TGTGCCAGTAGTATTAATGGCGGGAGGGCCGCAGAGACCCAGTACTTC.

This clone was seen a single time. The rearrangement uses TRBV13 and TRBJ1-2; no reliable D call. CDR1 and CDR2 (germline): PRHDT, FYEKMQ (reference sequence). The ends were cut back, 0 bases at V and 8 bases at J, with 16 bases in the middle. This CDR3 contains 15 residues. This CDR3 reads CASSLGWGVFEGYTF. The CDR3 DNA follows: TGTGCCAGCAGCTTAGGCTGGGGAGTGTTCGAGGGCTACACCTTC.

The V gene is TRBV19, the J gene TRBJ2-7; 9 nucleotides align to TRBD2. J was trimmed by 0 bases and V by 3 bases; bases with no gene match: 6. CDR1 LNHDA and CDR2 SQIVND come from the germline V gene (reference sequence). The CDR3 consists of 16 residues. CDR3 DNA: TGTGCCAGTAGTATGCGTAGCGGGAGTTTCTCCTACGAGCAGTACTTC. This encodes CASSMRSGSFSYEQYF.

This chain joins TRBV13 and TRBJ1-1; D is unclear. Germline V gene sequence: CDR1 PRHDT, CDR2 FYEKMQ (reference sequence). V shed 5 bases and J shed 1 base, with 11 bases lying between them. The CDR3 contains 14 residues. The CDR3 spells CASSPLARNTEAFF. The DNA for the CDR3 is TGTGCCAGCAGCCCTCTCGCGAGGAACACTGAAGCTTTCTTT.

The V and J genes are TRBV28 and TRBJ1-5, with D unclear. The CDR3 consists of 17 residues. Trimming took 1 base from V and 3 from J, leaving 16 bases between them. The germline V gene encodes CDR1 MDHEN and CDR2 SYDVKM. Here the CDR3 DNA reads TGTGCCAGCAGTTTATTGGGCCGCGTGAGCCACAATCAGCCCCAGCATTTT. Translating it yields CASSLLGRVSHNQPQHF. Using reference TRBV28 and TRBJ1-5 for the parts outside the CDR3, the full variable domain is DVKVTQSSRYLVKRTGEKVFLECVQDMDHENMFWYRQDPGLGLRLIYFSYDVKMKEKGDIPEGYSVSREKKERFSLILESASTNQTSMYLCASSLLGRVSHNQPQHFGDGTRLSIL.

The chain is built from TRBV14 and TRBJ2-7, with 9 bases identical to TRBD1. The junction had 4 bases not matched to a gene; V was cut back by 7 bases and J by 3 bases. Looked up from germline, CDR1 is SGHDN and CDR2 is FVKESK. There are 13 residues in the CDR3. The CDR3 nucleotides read TGTGCCAGCACACAGGGGGCGGGCTACGAGCAGTACTTC. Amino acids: CASTQGAGYEQYF.

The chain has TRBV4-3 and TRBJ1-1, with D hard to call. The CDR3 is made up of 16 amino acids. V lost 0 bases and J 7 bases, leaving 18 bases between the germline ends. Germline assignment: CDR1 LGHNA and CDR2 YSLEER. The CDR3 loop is CASSQDHPAARDEAFF. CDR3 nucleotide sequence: TGCGCCAGCAGCCAAGACCATCCCGCAGCCAGAGATGAAGCTTTCTTT.

The CDR3 DNA is TGTGCCAGCAGTCCGAGCGGGAGTCGGACAGATACGCAGTATTTT. Encoded protein: CASSPSGSRTDTQYF. The chain joins TRBV6-5 to TRBJ2-3; TRBD2 agrees at 8 bases. The germline V gene encodes CDR1 MNHEY and CDR2 SVGAGI. CDR3 size: 15 residues. V trimming: 5 bases; J trimming: 3 bases; junction bases outside the gene matches: 7.

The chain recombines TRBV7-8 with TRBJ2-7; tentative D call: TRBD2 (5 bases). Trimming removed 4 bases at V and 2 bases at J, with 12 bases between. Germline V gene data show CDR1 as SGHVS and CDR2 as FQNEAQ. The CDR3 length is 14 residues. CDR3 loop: CASSSSGNTYEQYF. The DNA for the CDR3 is TGTGCCAGCAGCTCCAGCGGAAATACCTACGAGCAGTACTTC.

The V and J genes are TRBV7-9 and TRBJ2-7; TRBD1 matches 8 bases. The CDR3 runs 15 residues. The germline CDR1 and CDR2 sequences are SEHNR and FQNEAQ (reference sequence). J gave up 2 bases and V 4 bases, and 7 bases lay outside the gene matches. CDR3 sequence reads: CASSYNRGRPYEQYF. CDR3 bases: TGTGCCAGCAGCTACAACAGGGGGAGACCCTACGAGCAGTACTTC.